This passage covers 7 T cell receptor beta chains from one sample sequenced in a study of T-cell memory formation after mild COVID-19. TCRdb recomputed calls from the 5' RACE reads with MiXCR, one row per CDR3 protein. The sample carries hundreds of thousands of distinct CDR3 sequences, roughly 13% recorded once. Input material: PBMCs or a T cell subset sorted from them (not recorded which). The receptors were gathered from a young man who had mild COVID-19 (a few samples of this study predate the infection). Cell type and time point are not known.

The genes are TRBV20-1 and TRBJ1-5; D gene unclear. CDR3 size: 13 residues. Germline CDR1 DFQATT, CDR2 SNEGSKA (reference sequence). V shed 0 bases and J shed 5 bases, with 8 bases lying between them. The CDR3, as DNA: TGCAGTGCTAGAGATACGGGCGATCAGCCCCAGCATTTT. It yields the protein CSARDTGDQPQHF.

The rearrangement uses TRBV4-2 and TRBJ2-3; 8 bases map to TRBD1. CDR3 length equals 16 residues. CDR1 and CDR2 from the germline V gene are LGHNA and YNFKEQ. V lost 4 bases and J lost 1; bases outside the gene matches: 7. The CDR3 here is CASSRKPTGGTDTQYF. The CDR3 DNA reads as TGTGCCAGCAGCCGGAAGCCGACAGGGGGCACAGATACGCAGTATTTT.

This clonotype was detected ten times or more. The genes are TRBV4-3 and TRBJ2-7; no clear D gene. CDR3 size: 14 residues. Trimming took off 0 bases at V and 1 base at J, with 7 bases between the two ends. Germline CDR1 is LGHNA and CDR2 is YSLEER. The CDR3 nucleotides read TGCGCCAGCAGCCAAGATTACAAATCCTACGAGCAGTACTTC. Its translation is CASSQDYKSYEQYF.

CDR3 DNA sequence: TGTGCCAGCAGTTACTCGGAGGGGAGAAGCGGCTACACCTTC. Translating gives CASSYSEGRSGYTF. The J gene is TRBJ1-2, the V gene TRBV6-5; D might be TRBD1 (5 bases). Germline V gene lookup returns CDR1 MNHEY and CDR2 SVGAGI. V was pared by 0 bases and J by 8 bases, with 13 bases between. CDR3 length: 14 residues.

This clonotype was seen a handful of times. J is TRBJ2-3 and V is TRBV7-3; D is perhaps TRBD1 or TRBD2 (6 bases each). The V and J ends lost 5 bases and 1 base respectively, with 13 bases between them. This CDR3 has 15 amino acids. The V gene's germline CDR1 is SGHTA and CDR2 FQGTGA. The CDR3 DNA is TGTGCCAGCAGCGCGAGGGGGGCGGGCACAGATACGCAGTATTTT. Its protein is CASSARGAGTDTQYF.

A few counts support this clonotype. The chain carries TRBV7-9 and TRBJ1-1; D uncertain. With 1 base removed from V and 1 base from J, the gap between germline ends came to 10 bases. The CDR3 is made up of 15 amino acids. Germline CDR1 and CDR2: SEHNR and FQNEAQ (reference sequence). The CDR3 DNA reads as TGTGCCAGCAGCTTAGGGTCGGTTGCGAACACTGAAGCTTTCTTT. This sequence encodes CASSLGSVANTEAFF.

The V call is TRBV23-1, the J call TRBJ2-5; maybe TRBD2 (5 bases). TRBV23-1 is an ORF for which the function is uncertain. V was shortened by 0 bases and J by 2 bases, with 13 bases between the two germline ends. The CDR3 is 16 residues long. CDR3 amino acids: CASSQSSEGLQETQYF. The CDR3 bases are TGCGCCAGCAGTCAATCGTCAGAGGGATTACAAGAGACCCAGTACTTC.